Listed below are T cell receptor beta chains from one sample, sequenced in a study of blood T cells in healthy people across ages. In TCRdb, the 5' RACE reads were re-called with MiXCR into one record per CDR3 protein. The sample comprises approximately 1.5 million distinct CDR3 sequences, about 45% of which are singletons, and around 4% rests with the top ten. Sequenced material: blood. The receptors come from a woman aged 18-30 years in good health. The CDR3 runs from the conserved cysteine through the conserved F or W. The D gene is left open where the match is weak. Clone size appears in some rows only: once, few, many, or a class for an expanded clone.

CASSMDGQGYGYTF TGTGCCAGCAGCATGGACGGGCAGGGCTATGGCTACACCTTC . . TRBJ1-2 TRBV9
CASSFDWQQNIQYF TGTGCCAGCAGCTTTGATTGGCAACAAAACATTCAGTACTTC . . TRBJ2-4 TRBV7-2
CASRPGQPNTEAFF TGTGCCAGCAGACCAGGACAGCCGAACACTGAAGCTTTCTTT . once TRBJ1-1 TRBV6-2/TRBV6-3
CASSLTGGDYEQYF TGTGCCAGCAGCCTCACAGGGGGCGACTACGAGCAGTACTTC TRBD1 . TRBJ2-7 TRBV9
CASSLGLAGVPYEQYF TGCGCCAGCAGCTTGGGACTAGCGGGAGTACCCTACGAGCAGTACTTC TRBD2 . TRBJ2-7 TRBV5-1
CASSYTGRLGNTIYF TGTGCCAGCAGTTACACCGGACGTCTCGGAAACACCATATATTTT . . TRBJ1-3 TRBV6-5
CASSQGPGTGDDEQYF TGTGCCAGCAGCCAAGGGCCCGGGACAGGGGACGACGAGCAGTACTTC TRBD1 few TRBJ2-7 TRBV4-2
CANSLRGGNTEAFF TGTGCCAACAGTTTAAGGGGTGGGAACACTGAAGCTTTCTTT . . TRBJ1-1 TRBV12-3/TRBV12-4
CASSWVQYNEQYF TGTGCCAGCAGCTGGGTTCAATACAACGAGCAGTACTTC . . TRBJ2-7 TRBV7-2
CASSEYSGNQPQHF TGTGCCAGCAGTGAATATTCGGGCAATCAGCCCCAGCATTTT . few TRBJ1-5 TRBV25-1
CASGRGDRGHEKLFF TGTGCCAGCGGCCGAGGGGACAGGGGGCACGAAAAACTGTTTTTT TRBD1 . TRBJ1-4 TRBV12-3/TRBV12-4
CARSFSAGEQFF TGTGCCAGAAGCTTTTCAGCAGGGGAGCAGTTCTTC . . TRBJ2-1 TRBV5-3
CASSSNRGAPLHF TGTGCCAGCAGTTCAAACAGGGGCGCACCCCTCCACTTT TRBD1 . TRBJ1-6 TRBV6-6
CATSSEAGGKNIQYF TGTGCCACCAGCAGCGAGGCAGGGGGGAAAAACATTCAGTACTTC . . TRBJ2-4 TRBV15